The following is a T cell receptor beta chain sequence with its context. The antigen it binds to is not known. No quality values exist for individual bases; no much larger clone is one base distant. For the CD8 naive samples, CD45RO-negative cells were positively selected for CCR7, yielding a CD45RA+CCR7+ population from which TemRA cells were excluded. The donors were healthy, HIV-negative adults with no recently reported acute infections or vaccinations. Only Caucasian adults living in Nashville, Tennessee, USA were represented among the donors. After blood collection by leukapheresis, PBMCs were isolated using Ficoll-Histopaque density gradient centrifugation and then cryopreserved in the vapor phase of liquid nitrogen. Purity and quantity of every magnetically sorted T cell population were checked by analytical flow cytometry. Genomic DNA was isolated from every sorted fraction and measured by UV absorbance on a Nanodrop 2000c.

Using the deep immunoSEQ assay, multiplex PCR amplified TCR CDR3 regions from genomic DNA. Genomic DNA extracted from each cell subset was distributed evenly over all wells of several immunoSEQ 96-well plates, and each plate served as one replicate. For sorted subsets, each replicate PCR was loaded with around 220 ng genomic DNA, equivalent to 30,000 or so T cell genomes. Purified libraries were quantified with a Qubit 3.0 fluorometer, sized on a Bioanalyzer 2100, and re-quantified with the KAPA Library Quantification kit. Every immunoSEQ 96-well plate was sequenced on a separate single-read 150-cycle Illumina NextSeq 550 flow cell. From the authors' description of their analysis: The immunoSEQ output contained only junctional sequences without quality scores, so filtering could not match that applied to full-length reads. Sequences were annotated with PyIR, a Python wrapper for IgBLAST v1.9, and V/J genes and CDR3 were assigned using IMGT germline references. Reads were removed for weak V/J assignments (E-value above 1e-6), missing CDR3, stop codons, out-of-frame junctions, or ambiguous translated residues. V3J clonotypes were defined as sequences sharing an identical inferred V gene, J gene, and CDR3 amino acid sequence. The percentage overlap between two repertoires was calculated by dividing the number of shared unique clonotypes by the size of the smaller repertoire. Repertoire richness was assessed with RTK rarefaction, the Chao1 estimator, and Recon v2.1 estimates of unobserved clonotypes. OLGA was used to compute generation probabilities for all TCRbeta clonotypes that the gDNA method yielded from a few donors. TCRdb holds this immuneACCESS table with in-frame rearrangements only. Some clones are missing; in checked studies, unresolved V genes explain under half, and the rest has no known cause. V and J calls and clone size are those listed in that table; D and trimming were worked out from the DNA. The sample table holds hundreds of thousands of clones, of which roughly 96% were seen once. The ten biggest clones cover over 0.095% of the sample.

The germline V gene (reference sequence) supplies CDR1 MNHNY and CDR2 SVGAGI. Clipping removes 6 bases from V and 3 bases from J, with 6 as the unmatched junction base count. The CDR3 contains 15 residues, cysteine and phenylalanine counted. CDR3 DNA only is kept here, 45 bases in frame from base 1. The data were obtained in a study of shared clonotypes between healthy human individuals (dated by TCRdb to the early 2020s). Background on the whole study: A couple of women and a few men aged 18 to 49 years were included in the cohort. To estimate repertoire size and how much clonotypes are shared between individuals, the study performed deep sequencing of blood TCR repertoires from roughly five healthy adults. Between about 0.85 and 10 billion PBMCs per donor were obtained by leukapheresis. For each donor, CD4 naive and CD4 memory were each given three plates, CD8 naive was given two plates, and CD8 memory was given one plate. Libraries were prepared and TCR repertoires were sequenced by different laboratories using diverse techniques, in order to increase sequencing depth and limit assay-specific biases. Findings and caveats that apply to the study as a whole: When a few donors were compared, the shared fraction of clonotypes was about 5% for naive CD4, 3.5% to 4% for naive CD8, 2% to 2.5% for memory CD4, and less than 0.5% for memory CD8. Because the study included a small number of donors, the genetic and exposure-history diversity represented was limited. Rarefaction of sorted-subset datasets indicated incomplete sequencing despite the large sequencing depth. Compared with non-shared clonotypes, the clonotypes found in all four sorted-subset donors had higher generation probabilities. Only blood was sampled, and tissue TCR repertoires likely differ from those in blood. Pairwise subsampling led to the expectation that sequencing depth would affect the degree of clonotype sharing among donors. Estimated clonotype richness was generally larger for naive than for memory subsets.

The chain uses TRBV6-6 and TRBJ1-5, with TRBD1 matching 9 junction bases. This clonotype was obtained from a woman in her thirties in good health. The sample taken for sequencing was naive CD8+ T cells sorted from blood. Read against the paper, the sample's cell subset or site label means: CD45RA+CCR7+. The CDR3 reads CASSWGQGPNQPQHF. The DNA reads as follows: TGTGCCAGCAGCTGGGGACAGGGCCCCAATCAGCCCCAGCATTTT.